The T cell receptor (beta chain) described here comes from a study of blood T cell repertoires in COVID-19. Background on the study: Samples came from the United States, Italy and Spain, spanning acute and convalescent COVID-19. The cDNA or gDNA used as material had been derived from T cells, B-cell-depleted T cells, or PBMCs.

This CDR3 is 13 amino acids long. Between the trimmed V and J ends, which lost 4 bases and 3 bases, there was a span of 9 bases. The germline V gene encodes CDR1 MGHDK and CDR2 SYGVNS. In the original processing: Estimates of nucleated cell counts were drawn from the amplification of reference gene primers. Sequencing used immunoSEQ multiplex PCR; TCRdb keeps in-frame clones, though not all of them. V and J calls and clone size are given by that table; D and trimming were obtained from the DNA. The sample has some 270,000 clones, roughly 84% seen once. The Seattle patients joined while their infection was active and were tracked longitudinally afterward.

The chain links TRBV25-1 to TRBJ1-1; D is undetermined. The clonotype originates from a human donor with COVID-19, enrolled during active disease. The donor label of this sample is uncertain. The source material was peripheral blood. This CDR3 reads CASSVGQDTEAFF. CDR3 DNA sequence: TGTGCCAGCAGTGTGGGCCAGGACACTGAAGCTTTCTTT.